This TCR beta chain was captured in a study of T cell changes during pregnancy in multiple sclerosis. Only in-frame clones appear in the TCRdb table, and some are missing; sequencing was by immunoSEQ multiplex PCR. The profile shows about 34,000 clones, approximately 91% of them singletons. This CDR3 is 16 amino acids long. J lost 0 bases, V lost 3 bases, and 6 bases had no gene match. From germline, CDR1 is SGHDT and CDR2 YYEEEE. This receptor was obtained from a female donor in good health, enrolled as a control in a pregnancy study. The source material was peripheral blood, sampled in the second trimester of pregnancy. The chain recombines TRBV5-6 with TRBJ2-3; 8 positions agree with TRBD2. Here the CDR3 DNA reads TGTGCCAGCAGCTGGGCAGCGGGAGTGAGCACAGATACGCAGTATTTT. Translation gives CASSWAAGVSTDTQYF.